Listed below are T cell receptor beta chains from one sample, sequenced in a study of blood T cell repertoires in COVID-19. Only in-frame clones appear in the TCRdb table, and some are missing; sequencing was by immunoSEQ multiplex PCR. This table has fewer than 300,000 clones, roughly 88% appearing once. Sequencing was performed on peripheral blood. The receptors here all came from a young man with active or convalescent COVID-19. Both conserved end residues are part of each CDR3. The D gene is left open where the match is weak. The size of a clone is reported for some rows only, either as once, few or many, or as a class for expanded clones.

TRBV7-5	NA	20	TRBJ2-1	NA	CARSLTSRYYRGPPYNEQFF	TGTGCCAGAAGCTTGACTAGCCGGTACTATCGAGGTCCACCCTACAATGAGCAGTTCTTC
TRBV10-3	NA	18	TRBJ1-1	NA	CAISESRERRITDTEAFF	TGTGCCATCAGTGAGTCAAGGGAGAGAAGGATTACCGACACTGAAGCTTTCTTT
TRBV7-8	NA	16	TRBJ2-2	NA	CASSWLVGETAGELFF	TGTGCCAGCAGCTGGTTGGTCGGGGAAACGGCCGGGGAGCTGTTTTTT
TRBV11-2	NA	14	TRBJ2-7	once	CASSLEAAAYEQYF	TGTGCCAGCAGCTTAGAGGCGGCCGCCTACGAGCAGTACTTC
TRBV30	TRBD2	16	TRBJ2-5	NA	CAWSVDSGGYQETQYF	TGTGCCTGGAGTGTCGATAGCGGGGGTTATCAAGAGACCCAGTACTTC
TRBV4-3	NA	14	TRBJ2-6	NA	CASSQAGRVNVLTF	TGCGCCAGCAGCCAAGCGGGCAGGGTAAACGTCCTGACTTTC
TRBV5-4	TRBD2	16	TRBJ2-3	NA	CASSLVAGVTTDTQYF	TGTGCCAGCAGCTTGGTAGCGGGGGTAACCACAGATACGCAGTATTTT
TRBV29-1	NA	11	TRBJ2-5	NA	CSVTGSETQYF	TGCAGCGTTACAGGGTCAGAGACCCAGTACTTC
TRBV27	TRBD2	15	TRBJ2-2	NA	CASSLLAGVTGELFF	TGTGCCAGCAGTTTACTAGCGGGGGTGACCGGGGAGCTGTTTTTT
TRBV11-2	TRBD2	18	TRBJ2-7	NA	CASSPGLAGGLSSYEQYF	TGTGCCAGCAGCCCGGGACTAGCGGGGGGTTTGAGCTCCTACGAGCAGTACTTC
TRBV13	TRBD2	16	TRBJ2-3	NA	CASSLLTSGAVDTQYF	TGTGCCAGCAGCTTGTTGACTAGCGGGGCGGTAGATACGCAGTATTTT
TRBV10-2	TRBD1	12	TRBJ1-1	NA	CASKDRGIIAFF	TGCGCCAGCAAGGACAGGGGGATAATAGCTTTCTTT
TRBV9	TRBD1	18	TRBJ2-2	NA	CASSDSQGATGRPGELFF	TGTGCCAGCAGCGATTCACAGGGGGCAACGGGTCGCCCAGGGGAGCTGTTTTTT
TRBV6-2/TRBV6-3	NA	16	TRBJ1-2	NA	CASSHRGGKTNYGYTF	TGTGCCAGCAGTCACCGGGGGGGAAAAACTAACTATGGCTACACCTTC
TRBV6-6	NA	15	TRBJ1-5	once	CASTTDSSSNQPQHF	TGTGCCAGCACTACGGACAGCTCCAGCAATCAGCCCCAGCATTTT
TRBV6-6	NA	14	TRBJ1-6	NA	CASSYPADNSPLHF	TGTGCCAGCAGTTACCCCGCGGATAATTCACCCCTCCACTTT
TRBV27	NA	12	TRBJ1-5	NA	CASSSGYQPQHF	TGTGCCAGCAGTTCCGGTTATCAGCCCCAGCATTTT
TRBV9	TRBD2	17	TRBJ2-7	NA	CASSVAGGSGGYYEQYF	TGTGCCAGCAGCGTAGCTGGTGGTAGCGGGGGCTACTACGAGCAGTACTTC
TRBV9	NA	15	TRBJ1-3	NA	CASSNAAISGNTIYF	TGTGCCAGCAGTAACGCGGCTATCTCTGGAAACACCATATATTTT
TRBV12-3/TRBV12-4	TRBD1	13	TRBJ1-1	NA	CASSPGTGFAAFF	TGTGCCAGCAGCCCAGGGACAGGTTTTGCAGCTTTCTTT
TRBV29-1	TRBD2	14	TRBJ2-5	NA	CSGGSGGAGETQYF	TGCAGCGGTGGTAGCGGGGGGGCCGGAGAGACCCAGTACTTC
TRBV19	TRBD1	14	TRBJ2-7	NA	CASSRQGDSYEQYF	TGTGCCAGTAGTCGGCAGGGGGACTCCTACGAGCAGTACTTC
TRBV18	NA	14	TRBJ1-5	NA	CASSPLSSNQPQHF	TGTGCCAGCTCACCACTCTCTAGCAATCAGCCCCAGCATTTT
TRBV7-8	NA	16	TRBJ1-5	NA	CASSSPPRDTNQPQHF	TGTGCCAGCAGCTCCCCCCCACGGGACACCAATCAGCCCCAGCATTTT
TRBV4-2	TRBD1	17	TRBJ1-3	NA	CASSQTGTGGFGNTIYF	TGTGCCAGCAGCCAAACCGGGACAGGGGGTTTTGGAAACACCATATATTTT
TRBV2	TRBD1	13	TRBJ1-1	NA	CASRTTGVTEAFF	TGTGCCAGCAGGACGACAGGGGTTACTGAAGCTTTCTTT
TRBV19	NA	14	TRBJ2-2	NA	CASSRVGYTGELFF	TGTGCCAGTAGTCGGGTCGGATACACCGGGGAGCTGTTTTTT
TRBV9	NA	15	TRBJ1-2	NA	CASSAGDSTNYGYTF	TGTGCCAGCAGCGCAGGAGACAGTACTAACTATGGCTACACCTTC
TRBV18	TRBD1	15	TRBJ2-4	once	CASSPQQGAGDIQYF	TGTGCCAGCTCACCCCAACAGGGGGCGGGGGACATTCAGTACTTC
TRBV6-5	TRBD1	14	TRBJ1-1	NA	CASSYLTGGTEAFF	TGTGCCAGCAGTTACCTCACAGGGGGCACTGAAGCTTTCTTT
TRBV11-2	NA	17	TRBJ2-3	NA	CASSSSEYGWYTDTQYF	TGTGCCAGCAGTTCCAGCGAATACGGGTGGTACACAGATACGCAGTATTTT
TRBV3-1/TRBV3-2	NA	15	TRBJ2-2	once	CASSPGYTGTGELFF	TGTGCCAGCAGCCCCGGTTACACAGGGACCGGGGAGCTGTTTTTT
TRBV29-1	NA	14	TRBJ2-1	NA	CSGTTGTGYNEQFF	TGCAGCGGGACCACCGGGACTGGCTACAATGAGCAGTTCTTC